Presented here are 13 T cell receptor beta chains from one specimen sequenced in a study of beta chain features in type 1 diabetes. Expressed TCRB transcripts were sequenced because the isolated RNA had all been reverse transcribed beforehand. Sequencing was performed with immunoSEQ multiplex PCR; in TCRdb, only in-frame clones are kept and a portion is missing. The sample holds fewer than 200,000 clones; roughly an eighth are singletons and the top ten take 0.5% to 0.75%. Sequenced material: central memory CD4+ T cells from blood. The receptors come from a woman younger than 35 in good health.

The rearrangement links TRBV27 to TRBJ1-4, with 9 positions matching TRBD1. CDR1 and CDR2 (germline): MNHEY, SMNVEV (reference sequence). V shed 5 bases and J 7 bases; nucleotides not matched to a gene: 8. The CDR3 extends over 15 amino acids. The CDR3 loop reads CASSTSGTGSEKLFF. The CDR3 DNA reads as TGTGCCAGCAGTACGTCCGGGACAGGGAGTGAAAAACTGTTTTTT.

The chain has TRBV11-3 and TRBJ2-1; TRBD2 aligns across 7 bases. The germline V gene encodes CDR1 SGHNT and CDR2 YENEEA. CDR3 length: 15 amino acids. V lost 1 base to trimming and J lost 4 bases; unmatched junction nucleotides: 4. CDR3 sequence: CASSLGAGIYNEQFF. CDR3 coding DNA: TGTGCCAGCAGCTTAGGAGCGGGGATTTACAATGAGCAGTTCTTC. The whole variable domain, remainder taken from reference TRBV11-3 and TRBJ2-1, is EAGVVQSPRYKIIEKKQPVAFWCNPISGHNTLYWYLQNLGQGPELLIRYENEEAVDDSQLPKDRFSAERLKGVDSTLKIQPAELGDSAVYLCASSLGAGIYNEQFFGPGTRLTVL.

This chain uses TRBV5-1 with TRBJ2-7, with D tentatively TRBD1 (6 bases). Per germline, CDR1 SGHRS and CDR2 YFSETQ. This CDR3 comprises 12 residues. Deletions cut 1 base from V and 7 bases from J, with 9 bases between. The CDR3 here is CASSLTGNEQYF. CDR3 in DNA: TGCGCCAGCAGCTTGACAGGGAATGAGCAGTACTTC.

The V call is TRBV11-2, the J call TRBJ2-7; 9 nucleotides agree with TRBD1. V shed 3 bases and J 5 bases; nucleotides not matched to a gene: 5. This CDR3 contains 14 residues. Germline CDR1 SGHAT, CDR2 FQNNGV. The CDR3 region has the DNA TGTGCCAGCAGCTTGAAGGGACAGGGCCACGAGCAGTACTTC. As protein: CASSLKGQGHEQYF.

This clone was seen more than once but under ten times. V usage is TRBV28 and J usage is TRBJ1-5, with 12 nucleotides matching TRBD1. The CDR3 sequence is 17 residues long. The germline V gene has CDR1 MDHEN and CDR2 SYDVKM. V shed 5 bases and J 0 bases; nucleotides not matched to a gene: 5. CDR3 nucleotides: TGTGCCAGCAGTGGGGGACAGGGGGCGGGTAGCAATCAGCCCCAGCATTTT. It encodes CASSGGQGAGSNQPQHF.

The table lists this clone with a few counts. This chain uses TRBV7-9 with TRBJ2-5; TRBD2 might be the D (5 bases). The CDR3 is 14 residues long. Germline CDR1 is SEHNR and CDR2 is FQNEAQ (reference sequence). Trimming shortened V by 5 bases and J by 1 base, and 11 bases separated the two germline ends. The CDR3 protein is CASSGSRTQETQYF. The CDR3 nucleotides are TGTGCCAGCAGCGGGAGCCGGACCCAAGAGACCCAGTACTTC.

The chain carries TRBV28 and TRBJ2-1; no clear D. The V end was cut by 5 bases, the J end by 7 bases, with 18 bases between. CDR1 and CDR2 (germline): MDHEN, SYDVKM. The CDR3 extends over 15 amino acids. The CDR3: CASSPPPLEANEQFF. The CDR3 DNA reads as TGTGCCAGCAGTCCTCCACCTCTAGAGGCAAATGAGCAGTTCTTC.

This clone was observed a handful of times. Because the CDR3's place on the DNA is in doubt, the DNA is left out and the CDR3 is given as listed by TCRdb. Other DNA variants within this sample encode the same CDR3. This rearrangement joins TRBV28 to TRBJ2-1; the table calls TRBD1, which could not be checked here. The CDR3 spans 16 residues, counting both ends. The germline CDR1 and CDR2 sequences are MDHEN and SYDVKM. CDR3 region: CASSFGPGGSYNEQFF.

The chain joins TRBV30 to TRBJ2-7; TRBD2 matches 8 bases. Germline CDR1 is GTSNPN and CDR2 is SVGIG (reference sequence). Losses at the gene ends were 4 bases for V and 3 bases for J; bases not matched to a gene: 11. The CDR3 is made up of 15 amino acids. The chain's CDR3 is CAWKAGLAGGYEQYF. The CDR3 DNA follows: TGTGCCTGGAAGGCAGGGCTAGCGGGTGGCTACGAGCAGTACTTC.

The V gene is TRBV19, the J gene TRBJ2-5; 7 bases agree with TRBD2. This CDR3 is 15 amino acids long. Per germline, CDR1 LNHDA and CDR2 SQIVND (reference sequence). J gave up 2 bases and V 6 bases, and 9 bases lay outside the gene matches. CDR3 nucleotides: TGTGCCAGTAGGGGTCTAGCGGAGGGGCAAGAGACCCAGTACTTC. Amino acid sequence: CASRGLAEGQETQYF. The entire variable domain, with the rest obtained from reference TRBV19 and TRBJ2-5, is as follows: DGGITQSPKYLFRKEGQNVTLSCEQNLNHDAMYWYRQDPGQGLRLIYYSQIVNDFQKGDIAEGYSVSREKKESFPLTVTSAQKNPTAFYLCASRGLAEGQETQYFGPGTRLLVL.

Concerning this clone: The sample contains more than one DNA sequence encoding this CDR3. This chain uses TRBV7-2 with TRBJ2-7, with TRBD2 identical over 12 bases. Germline values: CDR1 SGHTA, CDR2 FQGNSA. This CDR3 is built from 15 residues. V dropped 3 bases and J dropped 4; count of bases not matched to a gene: 4. Here the CDR3 reads CASSLAGTSGYEQYF. The CDR3 DNA reads as TGTGCCAGCAGCTTGGCCGGGACTAGCGGGTACGAGCAGTACTTC.

This clone has only a few counts. The CDR3 loop is CAWSVPSGYHNEQFF. The DNA of the CDR3 is TGTGCCTGGAGTGTCCCTAGCGGATATCACAATGAGCAGTTCTTC. The chain employs TRBV30 and TRBJ2-1; TRBD2 aligns across 7 bases. J was trimmed by 5 bases and V by 0 bases; bases with no gene match: 7. Germline CDR1 is GTSNPN and CDR2 is SVGIG (reference sequence). The CDR3 has 15 amino acids.

This sequence joins TRBV27 and TRBJ2-1; D may be TRBD1 (5 bases). Germline CDR1 and CDR2: MNHEY and SMNVEV (reference sequence). V gave up 5 bases and J gave up 9 bases, with 8 bases separating them. The CDR3 spans 11 residues. DNA for the CDR3: TGTGCCAGCAGTGTTAGGGGTGAGCAGTTCTTC. Residues: CASSVRGEQFF.